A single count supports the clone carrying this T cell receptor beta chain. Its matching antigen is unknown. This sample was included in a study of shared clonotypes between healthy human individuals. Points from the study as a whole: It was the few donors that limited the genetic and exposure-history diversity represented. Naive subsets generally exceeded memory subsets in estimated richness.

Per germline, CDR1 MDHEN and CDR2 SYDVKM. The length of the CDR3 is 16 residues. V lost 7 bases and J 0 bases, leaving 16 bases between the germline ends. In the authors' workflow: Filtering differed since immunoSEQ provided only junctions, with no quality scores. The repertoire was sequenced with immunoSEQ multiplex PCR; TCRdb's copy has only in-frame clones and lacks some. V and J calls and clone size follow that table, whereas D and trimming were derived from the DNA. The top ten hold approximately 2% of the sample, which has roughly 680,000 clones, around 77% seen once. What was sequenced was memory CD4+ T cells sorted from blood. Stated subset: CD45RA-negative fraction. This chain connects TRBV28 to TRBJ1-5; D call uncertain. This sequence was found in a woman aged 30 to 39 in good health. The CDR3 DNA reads TGTGCCAGCATGATCGGAAGGGCGGGTAGCAATCAGCCCCAGCATTTT. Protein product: CASMIGRAGSNQPQHF.